This T cell receptor (beta chain) was retrieved from a study of blood T cell repertoires in COVID-19. About the research overall: COVID-19 samples collected from the United States, Italy and Spain covered acute and convalescent phases.

The length of the CDR3 is 12 residues. V lost 8 bases to trimming and J lost 8 bases, with 16 bases between them. Participants were aged about 18 to 89 years from some 24 US areas. The study assigned cohorts using participant-reported clinical history. Authors' processing steps: Estimation of nucleated cell counts relied on the amplification of reference gene primers. Measured with immunoSEQ multiplex PCR; TCRdb has only the in-frame clones, and not every one. V and J calls and clone size follow that table, whereas D and trimming were derived from the DNA. The sample lists about 430,000 clones, approximately 90% occurring once.

J is TRBJ1-2 and V is TRBV5-3, with D perhaps matching TRBD1 (5 bases). TRBV5-3 has ORF status, its function being uncertain. This TCR came from a woman aged 18-30 years who had been exposed to COVID-19. The sequencing sample was made of PBMCs or T cells enriched from blood (not recorded which). DNA of the CDR3: TGTGCCAGTCCGAATCAGGGTAGAGGCTACACCTTC. Translated, it gives CASPNQGRGYTF.